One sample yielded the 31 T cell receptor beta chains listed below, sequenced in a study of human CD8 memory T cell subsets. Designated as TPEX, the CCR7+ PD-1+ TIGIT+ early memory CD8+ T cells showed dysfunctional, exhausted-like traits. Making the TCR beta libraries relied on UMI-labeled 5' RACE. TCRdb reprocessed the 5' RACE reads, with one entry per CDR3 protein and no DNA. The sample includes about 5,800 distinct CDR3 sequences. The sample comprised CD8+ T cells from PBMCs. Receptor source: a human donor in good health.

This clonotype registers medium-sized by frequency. CDR3 in amino acids: CSVVGLAGSNEQFF. The chain is built from TRBV29-1 and TRBJ2-1; the TCRdb call, TRBD2, lacks DNA for checking. CDR3 length equals 14 residues. Germline V gene lookup returns CDR1 SQVTM and CDR2 ANQGSEA.

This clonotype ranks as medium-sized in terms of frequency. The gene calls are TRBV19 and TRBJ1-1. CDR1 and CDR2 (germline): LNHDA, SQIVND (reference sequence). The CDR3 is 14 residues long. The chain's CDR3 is CASSPSRTKTEAFF.

The CDR3 sequence: CASSLEGGSYEQYF. The chain combines TRBV5-1 with TRBJ2-7. There are 14 residues in the CDR3. Germline V gene data show CDR1 as SGHRS and CDR2 as YFSETQ.

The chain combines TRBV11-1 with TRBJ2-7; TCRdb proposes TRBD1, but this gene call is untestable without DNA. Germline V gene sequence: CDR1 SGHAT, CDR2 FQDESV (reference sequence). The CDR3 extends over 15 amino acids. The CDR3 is CASSPGPGQETKQYF.

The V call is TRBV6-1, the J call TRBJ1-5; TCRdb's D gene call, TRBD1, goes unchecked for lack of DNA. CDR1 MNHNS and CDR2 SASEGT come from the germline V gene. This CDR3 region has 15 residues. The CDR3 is CASHLDRGRNQPQHF.

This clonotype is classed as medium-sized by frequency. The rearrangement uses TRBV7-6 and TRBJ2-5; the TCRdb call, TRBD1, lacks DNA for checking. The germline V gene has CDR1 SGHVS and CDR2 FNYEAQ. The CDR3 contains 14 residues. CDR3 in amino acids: CASSLWTGKETQYF.

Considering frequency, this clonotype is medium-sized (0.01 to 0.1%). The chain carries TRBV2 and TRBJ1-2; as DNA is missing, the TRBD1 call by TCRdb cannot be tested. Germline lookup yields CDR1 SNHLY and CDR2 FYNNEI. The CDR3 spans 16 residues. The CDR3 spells CASRPRDRPSGYGYTF.

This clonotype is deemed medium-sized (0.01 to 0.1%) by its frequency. The CDR3 sequence: CASSEYADNYGYTF. V and J are TRBV25-1 and TRBJ1-2. Germline V CDR1 and CDR2: MGHDK, SYGVNS. This CDR3 is built from 14 residues.

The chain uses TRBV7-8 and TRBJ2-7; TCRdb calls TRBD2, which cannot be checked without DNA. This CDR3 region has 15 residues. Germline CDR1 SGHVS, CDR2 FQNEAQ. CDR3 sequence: CASSLSLAGVPEQYF.

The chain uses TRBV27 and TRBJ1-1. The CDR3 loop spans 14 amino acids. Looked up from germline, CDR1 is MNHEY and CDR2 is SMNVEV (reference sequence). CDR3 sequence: CASSLSKANTEAFF.

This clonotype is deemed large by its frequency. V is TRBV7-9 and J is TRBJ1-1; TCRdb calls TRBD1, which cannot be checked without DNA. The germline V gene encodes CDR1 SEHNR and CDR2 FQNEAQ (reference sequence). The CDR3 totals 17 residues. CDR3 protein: CASSSSQTESLNTEAFF.

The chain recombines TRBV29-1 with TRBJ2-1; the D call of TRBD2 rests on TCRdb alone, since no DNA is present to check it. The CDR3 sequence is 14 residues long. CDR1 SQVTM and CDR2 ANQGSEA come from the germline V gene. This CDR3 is CSVAEDLEENEQFF.

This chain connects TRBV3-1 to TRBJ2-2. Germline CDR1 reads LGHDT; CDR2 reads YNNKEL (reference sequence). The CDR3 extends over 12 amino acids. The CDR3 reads CASSQEDGELFF.

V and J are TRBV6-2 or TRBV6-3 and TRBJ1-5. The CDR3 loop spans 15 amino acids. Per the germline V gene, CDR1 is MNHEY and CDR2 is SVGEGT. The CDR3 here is CASSYSTQGGQPQHF.

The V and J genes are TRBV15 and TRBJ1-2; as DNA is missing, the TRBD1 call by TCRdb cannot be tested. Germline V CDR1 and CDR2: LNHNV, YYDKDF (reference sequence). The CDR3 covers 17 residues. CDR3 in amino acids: CATSPTGNPFDLYGYTF.

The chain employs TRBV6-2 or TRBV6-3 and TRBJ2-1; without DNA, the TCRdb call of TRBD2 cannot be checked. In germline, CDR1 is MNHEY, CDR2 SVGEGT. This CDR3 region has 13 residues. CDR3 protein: CAGAGSSYNEQFF.

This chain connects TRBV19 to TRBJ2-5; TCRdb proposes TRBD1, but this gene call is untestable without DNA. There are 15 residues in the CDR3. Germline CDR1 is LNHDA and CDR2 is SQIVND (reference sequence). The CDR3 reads CASSPTGTGRETQYF. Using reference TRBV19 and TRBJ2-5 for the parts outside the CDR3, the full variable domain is DGGITQSPKYLFRKEGQNVTLSCEQNLNHDAMYWYRQDPGQGLRLIYYSQIVNDFQKGDIAEGYSVSREKKESFPLTVTSAQKNPTAFYLCASSPTGTGRETQYFGPGTRLLVL.

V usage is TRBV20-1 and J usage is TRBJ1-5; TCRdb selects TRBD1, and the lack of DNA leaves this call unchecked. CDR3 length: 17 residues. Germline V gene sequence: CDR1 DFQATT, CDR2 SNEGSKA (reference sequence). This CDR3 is CSARGPRDREAYQPQHF.

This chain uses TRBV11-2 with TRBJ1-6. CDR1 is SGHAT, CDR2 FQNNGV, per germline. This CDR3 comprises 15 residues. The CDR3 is CASSYASSYNSPLHF.

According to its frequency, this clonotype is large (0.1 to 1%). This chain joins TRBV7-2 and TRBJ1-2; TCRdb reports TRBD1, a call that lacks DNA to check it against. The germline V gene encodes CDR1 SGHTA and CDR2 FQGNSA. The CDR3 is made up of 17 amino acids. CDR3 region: CASSPSGGQGANYGYTF. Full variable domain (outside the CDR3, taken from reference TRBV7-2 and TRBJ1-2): GAGVSQSPSNKVTEKGKDVELRCDPISGHTALYWYRQSLGQGLEFLIYFQGNSAPDKSGLPSDRFSAERTGGSVSTLTIQRTQQEDSAVYLCASSPSGGQGANYGYTFGSGTRLTVV.

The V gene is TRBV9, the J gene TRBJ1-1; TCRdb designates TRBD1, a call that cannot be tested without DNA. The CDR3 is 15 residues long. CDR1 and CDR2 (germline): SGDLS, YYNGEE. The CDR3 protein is CASSTRDTMNTEAFF.

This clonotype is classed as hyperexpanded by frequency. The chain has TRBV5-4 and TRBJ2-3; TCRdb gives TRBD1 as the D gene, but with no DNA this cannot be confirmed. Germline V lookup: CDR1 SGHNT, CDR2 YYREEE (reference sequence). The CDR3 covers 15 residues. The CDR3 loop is CASSPTPGAGDTQYF.

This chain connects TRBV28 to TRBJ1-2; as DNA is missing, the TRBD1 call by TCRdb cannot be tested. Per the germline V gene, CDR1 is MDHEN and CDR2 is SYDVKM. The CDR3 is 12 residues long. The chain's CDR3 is CASSSGSYGYTF.

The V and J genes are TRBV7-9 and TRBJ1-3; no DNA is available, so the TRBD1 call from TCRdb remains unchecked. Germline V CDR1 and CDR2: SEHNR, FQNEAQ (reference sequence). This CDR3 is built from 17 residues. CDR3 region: CASSLASGGTAGNTIYF.

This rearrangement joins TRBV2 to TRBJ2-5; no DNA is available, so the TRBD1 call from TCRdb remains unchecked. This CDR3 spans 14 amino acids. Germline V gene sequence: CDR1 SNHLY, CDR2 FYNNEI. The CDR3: CASSDRANQETQYF.

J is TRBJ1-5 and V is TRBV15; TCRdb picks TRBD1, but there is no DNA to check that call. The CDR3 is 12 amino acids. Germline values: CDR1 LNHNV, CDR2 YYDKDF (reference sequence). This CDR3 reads CATGHYNQPQHF.

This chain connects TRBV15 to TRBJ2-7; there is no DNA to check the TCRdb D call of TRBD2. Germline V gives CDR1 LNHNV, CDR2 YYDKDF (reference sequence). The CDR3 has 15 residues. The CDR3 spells CATSRLEGSSYEQYF. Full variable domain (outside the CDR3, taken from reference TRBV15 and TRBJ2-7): DAMVIQNPRYQVTQFGKPVTLSCSQTLNHNVMYWYQQKSSQAPKLLFHYYDKDFNNEADTPDNFQSRRPNTSFCFLDIRSPGLGDTAMYLCATSRLEGSSYEQYFGPGTRLTVT.

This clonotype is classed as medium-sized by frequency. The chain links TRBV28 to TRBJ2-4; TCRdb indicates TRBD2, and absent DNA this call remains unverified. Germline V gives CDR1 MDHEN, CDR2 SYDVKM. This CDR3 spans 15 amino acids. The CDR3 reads CASETSAPVEGIQYF.

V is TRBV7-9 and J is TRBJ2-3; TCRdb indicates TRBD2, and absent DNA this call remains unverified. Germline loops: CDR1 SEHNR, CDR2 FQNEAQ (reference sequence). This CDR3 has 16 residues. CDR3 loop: CASSSRLAGSTDTQYF.

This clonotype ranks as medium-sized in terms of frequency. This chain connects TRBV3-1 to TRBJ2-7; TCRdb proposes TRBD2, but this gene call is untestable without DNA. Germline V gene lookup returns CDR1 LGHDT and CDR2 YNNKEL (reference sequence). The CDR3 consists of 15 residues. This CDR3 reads CASSQGEADYYEQYF.

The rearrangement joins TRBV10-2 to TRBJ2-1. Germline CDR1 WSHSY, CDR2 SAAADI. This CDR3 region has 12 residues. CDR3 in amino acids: CASSEPGNEQFF.